Reported below is one T cell receptor beta chain. Its antigen remains unknown. This sample is drawn from a study of shared clonotypes between healthy human individuals. Authors' methods: Junction-only sequences without quality scores came from ImmunoSEQ, so filtering differed. The table came from immunoSEQ multiplex PCR; TCRdb's copy has only in-frame clones and leaves some out. V, J and clone size derive from that table, while D and trimming were established from the DNA sequence. The sample holds around 700,000 clones, 60% to 75% seen once. Germline trimming cut 5 bases from V and 6 bases from J; bases unmatched to any gene: 12. CDR3 length equals 16 residues. The germline V gene encodes CDR1 MDHEN and CDR2 SYDVKM. Points from the study as a whole: The study sampled only blood, and tissue repertoires likely differ. Estimated clonotype richness was generally higher in naive than memory subsets.

The clonotype comes from a woman aged 25 to 39 in good health. The J gene is TRBJ2-1, the V gene TRBV28; TRBD1 matches 8 bases. The sample consisted of memory CD4+ T cells sorted from blood. Specified subset: CD45RA-negative fraction. CDR3 loop: CASSPSLGTGGNEQFF. The CDR3, as DNA: TGTGCCAGCAGTCCCTCGTTGGGGACAGGAGGCAATGAGCAGTTCTTC.